This T cell receptor (beta chain) was captured by sequencing in a study of early T cells in non-severe SARS-CoV-2 infection. About the research overall: The authors sequenced bulk RNA from unsorted whole blood, leaving chains unpaired.

Unique molecular identifiers were attached to individual cDNA molecules. One entry per CDR3 protein results from TCRdb running MiXCR on the 5' RACE reads. The data contain approximately 30,000 distinct CDR3 sequences, 5.6% of them singletons. The germline gives CDR1 ENHRY, CDR2 SYGVKD. There are 15 residues in the CDR3. V shed 0 bases and J shed 1 base, with 7 bases lying between them. This clonotype was picked up many times. Its antigen is currently unknown. Study-level results: Matches to VDJdb favored anti-spike CD8 responses and missed private and CD4 specificities.

The TCR comes from an adult who was a healthcare worker with PCR-confirmed SARS-CoV-2 infection or an uninfected control (not recorded which). Sequenced input: whole blood. The chain uses TRBV10-3 and TRBJ2-1; the D is unclear. Here the CDR3 reads CAISESGGSYNEQFF. The DNA for the CDR3 is TGTGCCATCAGTGAGTCGGGCGGATCCTACAATGAGCAGTTCTTC.